The 27 T cell receptor beta chains below were found in one sample sequenced in a study of T cell responses to AZD1222 COVID-19 vaccine. Repertoires were generated with immunoSEQ multiplex PCR, while TCRdb's copy carries only in-frame clones and drops some. The sample has 100,000 to 120,000 clones; over 75% are singletons. The material sequenced was peripheral blood, taken on day 0 of AZD1222 vaccination. All receptors derive from an adult in good health.

This clone has just a few counts. This chain links TRBV4-1 with TRBJ1-5, with 7 bases fitting TRBD1. The trim removed 1 base at V and 5 bases at J, leaving 5 bases unmatched. CDR1 and CDR2 (germline): MGHRA, YSYEKL. The CDR3 covers 15 residues. Here the CDR3 reads CASSQGGQAHQPQHF. The DNA for the CDR3 is TGCGCCAGCAGCCAAGGAGGACAGGCCCATCAGCCCCAGCATTTT.

The V call is TRBV5-1, the J call TRBJ2-5; D is unresolved. Germline V lookup: CDR1 SGHRS, CDR2 YFSETQ. The V end was cut by 0 bases, the J end by 5 bases, with 8 bases between. The CDR3 consists of 13 residues. CDR3 residues: CASSLEGLETQYF. CDR3 in DNA: TGCGCCAGCAGCTTGGAGGGTTTGGAGACCCAGTACTTC.

V usage is TRBV28 and J usage is TRBJ1-5; no definite D call. The CDR3 sequence is 16 residues long. V lost 6 bases, J lost 2 bases, and 17 bases lay in between. Looked up from germline, CDR1 is MDHEN and CDR2 is SYDVKM. The CDR3: CASSRRKTRGNQPQHF. CDR3 nucleotides: TGTGCCAGCAGCCGAAGAAAGACAAGGGGCAATCAGCCCCAGCATTTT.

This clone was observed once. The genes are TRBV19 and TRBJ2-1, with D perhaps TRBD1 (6 bases). The CDR3 length is 15 residues. The germline V and J ends were trimmed by 5 bases and 4 bases, with 15 bases remaining between them. The germline CDR1 and CDR2 sequences are LNHDA and SQIVND (reference sequence). The DNA for the CDR3 is TGTGCCAGTAGTCCCTCCGGGACAAGTTACAATGAGCAGTTCTTC. As protein: CASSPSGTSYNEQFF. Filled out from reference TRBV19 and TRBJ2-1, the complete variable domain reads DGGITQSPKYLFRKEGQNVTLSCEQNLNHDAMYWYRQDPGQGLRLIYYSQIVNDFQKGDIAEGYSVSREKKESFPLTVTSAQKNPTAFYLCASSPSGTSYNEQFFGPGTRLTVL.

This rearrangement joins TRBV7-9 to TRBJ1-5, with 7 bases aligning to TRBD1. Trimming cost V 5 bases and J 5 bases; bases outside gene matches: 3. This CDR3 comprises 13 residues. Germline CDR1 reads SEHNR; CDR2 reads FQNEAQ (reference sequence). DNA of the CDR3: TGTGCCAGCAGCACAGACAGGGATCAGCCCCAGCATTTT. Its translation is CASSTDRDQPQHF.

This chain joins TRBV5-1 and TRBJ1-5; D gene unclear. Germline V gene sequence: CDR1 SGHRS, CDR2 YFSETQ. The CDR3 is 13 amino acids. Trimming took off 2 bases at V and 5 bases at J, with 8 bases between the two ends. CDR3 amino acids: CASSLSADQPQHF. CDR3 DNA: TGCGCCAGCAGCTTATCTGCCGATCAGCCCCAGCATTTT.

This sequence joins TRBV6-1 and TRBJ1-2, with a tentative D call TRBD1 (5 bases). Germline V gives CDR1 MNHNS, CDR2 SASEGT. V shed 5 bases and J shed 8 bases, with 18 bases lying between them. The CDR3 sequence is 14 residues long. The CDR3 protein is CASSYIRDPAGYTF. The DNA of the CDR3 is TGTGCCAGCAGTTATATCCGGGACCCGGCGGGCTACACCTTC.

CDR3 in DNA: TGTGCCAGCAGGACACAGGAGTACAATCAGCCCCAGCATTTT. This encodes CASRTQEYNQPQHF. The chain carries TRBV27 and TRBJ1-5; a possible D gene is TRBD1 (5 bases). The CDR3 has 14 amino acids. Germline CDR1 is MNHEY and CDR2 is SMNVEV (reference sequence). The germline V and J ends were trimmed by 6 bases and 3 bases, with 12 bases remaining between them.

V gene TRBV5-1 combines with J gene TRBJ2-5, with 9 bases aligning to TRBD2. The V and J ends lost 4 bases and 0 bases, in that order; junction bases with no gene match: 10. Germline CDR1 and CDR2: SGHRS and YFSETQ. This CDR3 is 17 amino acids long. CDR3 nucleotides: TGCGCCAGCAGCCCTGGGACTAGCTCCTTGTACCAAGAGACCCAGTACTTC. It translates to CASSPGTSSLYQETQYF.

This clone has just a few counts. The chain has TRBV12-3 or TRBV12-4 and TRBJ1-2; the D gene is possibly TRBD1 (5 bases). The ends were cut back, 1 base at V and 8 bases at J, with 11 bases in the middle. This CDR3 region has 13 residues. In DNA, the CDR3 is TGTGCCAGCAGTTTAGGCAGGGTTAAAGGCTACACCTTC. Protein: CASSLGRVKGYTF.

CDR3 in DNA: TGTGCCAGCAGCTTAGGAGGGGACCTCGTCGGAAAACTGTTTTTT. This codes for CASSLGGDLVGKLFF. The rearrangement uses TRBV11-1 and TRBJ1-4, with D possibly being TRBD1 (5 bases). V was shortened by 1 base and J by 10 bases, with 16 bases between the two germline ends. Germline lookup yields CDR1 SGHAT and CDR2 FQDESV (reference sequence). This CDR3 spans 15 amino acids.

The chain carries TRBV5-1 and TRBJ1-2; D perhaps matches TRBD1 (5 bases). The CDR3 contains 16 residues. CDR1 is SGHRS and CDR2 is YFSETQ in the germline V gene. V lost 0 bases to trimming and J lost 7 bases, with 19 bases between them. CDR3 region: CASSLEGRRAVFGYTF. CDR3 coding DNA: TGCGCCAGCAGCTTGGAGGGACGCCGGGCTGTCTTTGGCTACACCTTC. Filled out from reference TRBV5-1 and TRBJ1-2, the complete variable domain reads KAGVTQTPRYLIKTRGQQVTLSCSPISGHRSVSWYQQTPGQGLQFLFEYFSETQRNKGNFPGRFSGRQFSNSRSEMNVSTLELGDSALYLCASSLEGRRAVFGYTFGSGTRLTVV.

The chain recombines TRBV2 with TRBJ2-1, with no clear D. The ends were cut back, 5 bases at V and 10 bases at J, with 3 bases in the middle. The CDR3 is 9 residues long. Germline V gives CDR1 SNHLY, CDR2 FYNNEI. CDR3 in amino acids: CASSKEQFF. CDR3 nucleotide sequence: TGTGCCAGCAGTAAAGAGCAGTTCTTC.

CDR3 in DNA: TGTGCCAGCAGTGGGTACAGTTTAGGGGCTGGCTACACCTTC. It specifies CASSGYSLGAGYTF. The chain combines TRBV27 with TRBJ1-2; the D gene is possibly TRBD1 (5 bases). CDR3 length: 14 amino acids. Between the trimmed V and J ends, which lost 5 bases and 7 bases, there was a span of 17 bases. Germline-derived CDR1 and CDR2 are MNHEY and SMNVEV (reference sequence).

V and J are TRBV5-4 and TRBJ2-2; 12 nucleotides align to TRBD1. The CDR3 consists of 17 residues. Germline V CDR1 and CDR2: SGHNT, YYREEE (reference sequence). J gave up 6 bases and V 4 bases, and 10 bases lay outside the gene matches. This CDR3 reads CASSPSRDRGRAGELFF. The CDR3 nucleotides read TGTGCCAGCAGCCCGTCCCGGGACAGGGGGCGGGCCGGGGAGCTGTTTTTT. The full variable domain, completed using reference TRBV5-4 and TRBJ2-2, is ETGVTQSPTHLIKTRGQQVTLRCSSQSGHNTVSWYQQALGQGPQFIFQYYREEENGRGNFPPRFSGLQFPNYSSELNVNALELDDSALYLCASSPSRDRGRAGELFFGEGSRLTVL.

V and J are TRBV10-1 and TRBJ1-2, with 7 bases that match TRBD1. Trimming at V came to 2 bases and at J to 4 bases, leaving 1 base not matched to a gene. Germline V lookup: CDR1 WNHNN, CDR2 SYGVQD (reference sequence). The CDR3 contains 13 residues. The CDR3 DNA follows: TGCGCCAGCAGTGAGGGGACAGCCTATGGCTACACCTTC. Protein: CASSEGTAYGYTF.

The rearrangement links TRBV6-6 to TRBJ1-5; 10 bases line up with TRBD1. V lost 6 bases to trimming and J lost 5 bases; unmatched junction nucleotides: 7. There are 15 residues in the CDR3. In germline, CDR1 is MNHNY, CDR2 SVGAGI (reference sequence). Here the CDR3 reads CASSPGQGFDQPQHF. DNA of the CDR3: TGTGCCAGCAGCCCGGGACAGGGGTTCGATCAGCCCCAGCATTTT.

This chain connects TRBV5-4 to TRBJ1-2; D is perhaps TRBD1 (6 bases). Trimming cost V 2 bases and J 3 bases, with 11 bases left between them. CDR3 length equals 14 residues. The germline V gene encodes CDR1 SGHNT and CDR2 YYREEE (reference sequence). CDR3 sequence reads: CASSFRAGDYGYTF. CDR3 bases: TGTGCCAGCAGCTTCCGGGCAGGGGACTATGGCTACACCTTC.

This clone appeared a single time. The chain uses TRBV9 and TRBJ1-6; 8 nucleotides align to TRBD1. Per the germline V gene, CDR1 is SGDLS and CDR2 is YYNGEE. The CDR3 contains 15 residues. V trimming: 2 bases; J trimming: 6 bases; junction bases outside the gene matches: 4. CDR3 sequence reads: CASSVGTGVNSPLHF. CDR3 nucleotides: TGTGCCAGCAGCGTCGGGACAGGAGTTAATTCACCCCTCCACTTT.

The chain links TRBV9 to TRBJ1-4, with 7 bases lining up with TRBD1. This CDR3 is built from 14 residues. V trimming: 0 bases; J trimming: 6 bases; junction bases outside the gene matches: 2. Germline V lookup: CDR1 SGDLS, CDR2 YYNGEE. The CDR3 is CASSVDRGDEKLFF. CDR3 DNA: TGTGCCAGCAGCGTAGACAGGGGTGATGAAAAACTGTTTTTT.

This chain links TRBV7-2 with TRBJ2-1; TRBD2 might be the D (6 bases). Trimming took 1 base from V and 8 from J, leaving 15 bases between them. The germline V gene encodes CDR1 SGHTA and CDR2 FQGNSA. This CDR3 has 15 amino acids. The CDR3 bases are TGTGCCAGCAGCTTAGGGTCAGGGACTTCGGATGAGCAGTTCTTC. The encoded protein is CASSLGSGTSDEQFF. The variable domain in full, completed from reference TRBV7-2 and TRBJ2-1, reads GAGVSQSPSNKVTEKGKDVELRCDPISGHTALYWYRQSLGQGLEFLIYFQGNSAPDKSGLPSDRFSAERTGGSVSTLTIQRTQQEDSAVYLCASSLGSGTSDEQFFGPGTRLTVL.

The rearrangement joins TRBV14 to TRBJ2-3; TRBD2 might be the D (5 bases). Germline-derived CDR1 and CDR2 are SGHDN and FVKESK. The CDR3 loop spans 15 amino acids. Deletions cut 0 bases from V and 2 bases from J, with 9 bases between. DNA of the CDR3: TGTGCCAGCAGCCAAGATCCGGGGTACACAGATACGCAGTATTTT. Translated: CASSQDPGYTDTQYF.

The sample holds one count of this clone. The chain recombines TRBV24-1 with TRBJ1-2; tentative D call: TRBD1 (6 bases). V lost 3 bases and J lost 8, with 9 bases in between. This CDR3 has 12 residues. Germline V gene sequence: CDR1 KGHDR, CDR2 SFDVKD. The CDR3 loop is CATSDTGYGYTF. DNA for the CDR3: TGTGCCACCAGTGATACAGGGTACGGCTACACCTTC.

The gene calls are TRBV28 and TRBJ2-1; 10 bases are shared with TRBD2. The germline gives CDR1 MDHEN, CDR2 SYDVKM. V gave up 4 bases and J gave up 0 bases; unmatched junction bases: 9. The CDR3 length is 18 residues. The CDR3 bases are TGTGCCAGCAGTTACCCGACTAGCGGGCGTAGCTCCTACAATGAGCAGTTCTTC. This codes for CASSYPTSGRSSYNEQFF.

The gene calls are TRBV7-2 and TRBJ2-1; 8 nucleotides agree with TRBD2. Germline lookup yields CDR1 SGHTA and CDR2 FQGNSA. This CDR3 contains 17 residues. V trimming: 3 bases; J trimming: 0 bases; junction bases outside the gene matches: 7. The CDR3 loop is CASSFDVAGSSYNEQFF. Written as DNA, the CDR3 is TGTGCCAGCAGCTTCGACGTAGCGGGGAGCTCCTACAATGAGCAGTTCTTC.

This rearrangement joins TRBV7-9 to TRBJ2-3; D gene ambiguous. The ends were cut back, 1 base at V and 5 bases at J, with 13 bases in the middle. CDR1 and CDR2 (germline): SEHNR, FQNEAQ (reference sequence). The CDR3 contains 15 residues. CDR3 region: CASSLVIQPQDTQYF. CDR3 bases: TGTGCCAGCAGCTTAGTGATCCAGCCCCAAGATACGCAGTATTTT.

This clone showed up just once. The chain links TRBV4-2 to TRBJ2-1, with 9 nucleotides matching TRBD2. CDR3 length: 19 residues. The germline CDR1 and CDR2 sequences are LGHNA and YNFKEQ. V dropped 0 bases and J dropped 7; count of bases not matched to a gene: 16. The CDR3 DNA sequence: TGTGCCAGCAGCCAAGAATGGCTAGCGGGACCGCGCTCCGAAAATGAGCAGTTCTTC. Its translation: CASSQEWLAGPRSENEQFF.